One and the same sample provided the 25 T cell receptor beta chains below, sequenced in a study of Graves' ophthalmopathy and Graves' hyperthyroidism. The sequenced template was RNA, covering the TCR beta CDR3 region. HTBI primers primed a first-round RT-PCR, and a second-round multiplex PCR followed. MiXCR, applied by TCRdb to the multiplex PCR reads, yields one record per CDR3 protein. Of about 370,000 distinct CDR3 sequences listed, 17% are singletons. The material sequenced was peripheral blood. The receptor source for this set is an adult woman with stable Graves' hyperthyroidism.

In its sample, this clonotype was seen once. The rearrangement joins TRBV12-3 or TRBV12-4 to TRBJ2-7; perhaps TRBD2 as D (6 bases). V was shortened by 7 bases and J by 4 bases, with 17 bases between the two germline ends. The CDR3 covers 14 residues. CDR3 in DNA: TGTGCCAGCACCCCAGGACGGGAGACTTACGAGCAGTACTTC. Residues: CASTPGRETYEQYF.

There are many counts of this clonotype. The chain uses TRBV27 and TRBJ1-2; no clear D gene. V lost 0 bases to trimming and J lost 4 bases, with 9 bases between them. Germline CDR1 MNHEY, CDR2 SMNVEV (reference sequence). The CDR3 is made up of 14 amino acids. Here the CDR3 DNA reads TGTGCCAGCAGTTTATCAGTTGGGGTCTATGGCTACACCTTC. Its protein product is CASSLSVGVYGYTF.

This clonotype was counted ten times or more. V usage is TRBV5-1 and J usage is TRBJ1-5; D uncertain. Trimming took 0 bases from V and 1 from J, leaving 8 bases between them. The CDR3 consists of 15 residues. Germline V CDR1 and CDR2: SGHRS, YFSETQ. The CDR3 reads CASSLEGMSNQPQHF. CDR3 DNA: TGCGCCAGCAGCTTGGAGGGCATGAGCAATCAGCCCCAGCATTTT.

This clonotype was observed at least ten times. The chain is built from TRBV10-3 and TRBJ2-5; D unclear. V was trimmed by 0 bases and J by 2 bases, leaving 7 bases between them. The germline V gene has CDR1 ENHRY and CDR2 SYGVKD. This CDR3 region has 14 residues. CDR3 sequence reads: CAISESRSQETQYF. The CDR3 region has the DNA TGTGCCATCAGTGAGTCGAGGTCACAAGAGACCCAGTACTTC.

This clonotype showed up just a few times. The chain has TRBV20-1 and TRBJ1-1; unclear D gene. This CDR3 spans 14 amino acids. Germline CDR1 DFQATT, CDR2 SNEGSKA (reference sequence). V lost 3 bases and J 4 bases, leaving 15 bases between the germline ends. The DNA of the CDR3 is TGCAGTGCTAGCGTGAACTCAAGGGTCACTGAAGCTTTCTTT. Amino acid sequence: CSASVNSRVTEAFF.

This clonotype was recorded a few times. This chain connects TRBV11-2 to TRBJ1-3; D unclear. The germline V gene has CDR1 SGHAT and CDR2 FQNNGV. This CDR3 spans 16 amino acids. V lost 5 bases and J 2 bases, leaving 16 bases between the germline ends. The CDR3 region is CASSPNFGSAGNTIYF. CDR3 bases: TGTGCCAGCAGCCCCAATTTTGGGTCTGCTGGAAACACCATATATTTT.

CDR3 in DNA: TGTGCCAGCAGCCCGGGGGATCTAGCGGACTACGAGCAGTACTTC. Its translation: CASSPGDLADYEQYF. This sequence joins TRBV11-2 and TRBJ2-7, with TRBD2 matching over 7 bases. Germline CDR1 reads SGHAT; CDR2 reads FQNNGV. The CDR3 is 15 amino acids. The junction had 10 bases not matched to a gene; V was cut back by 5 bases and J by 3 bases.

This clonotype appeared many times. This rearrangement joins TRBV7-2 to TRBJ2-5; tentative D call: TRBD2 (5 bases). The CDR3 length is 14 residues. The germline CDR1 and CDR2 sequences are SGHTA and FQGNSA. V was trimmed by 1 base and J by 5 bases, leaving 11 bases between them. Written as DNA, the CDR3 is TGTGCCAGCAGCTTAGTAGGCCTAGCTGAGACCCAGTACTTC. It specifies CASSLVGLAETQYF.

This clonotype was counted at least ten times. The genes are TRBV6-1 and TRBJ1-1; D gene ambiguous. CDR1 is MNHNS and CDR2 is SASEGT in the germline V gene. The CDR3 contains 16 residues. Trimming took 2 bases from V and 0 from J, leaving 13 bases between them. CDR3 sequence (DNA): TGTGCCAGCAGTGAATCGGGGTATGGGTTGAACACTGAAGCTTTCTTT. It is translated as CASSESGYGLNTEAFF.

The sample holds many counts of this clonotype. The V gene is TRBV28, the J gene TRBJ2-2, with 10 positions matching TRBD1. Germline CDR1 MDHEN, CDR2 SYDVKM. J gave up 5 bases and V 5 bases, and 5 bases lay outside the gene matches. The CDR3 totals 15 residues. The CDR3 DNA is TGTGCCAGCAGTAAAGCGGGACAGGGGACCGGGGAGCTGTTTTTT. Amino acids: CASSKAGQGTGELFF.

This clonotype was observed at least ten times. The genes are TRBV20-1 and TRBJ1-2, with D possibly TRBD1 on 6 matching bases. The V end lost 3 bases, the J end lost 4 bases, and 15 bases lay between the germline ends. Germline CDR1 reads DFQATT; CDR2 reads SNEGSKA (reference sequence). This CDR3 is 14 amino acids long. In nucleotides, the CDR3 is TGCAGTGCTAGGGACAGACGGGGGGGCTATGGCTACACCTTC. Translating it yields CSARDRRGGYGYTF.

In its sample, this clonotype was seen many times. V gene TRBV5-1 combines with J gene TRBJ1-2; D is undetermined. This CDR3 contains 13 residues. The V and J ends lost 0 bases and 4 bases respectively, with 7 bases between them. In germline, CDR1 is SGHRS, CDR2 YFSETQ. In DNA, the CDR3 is TGCGCCAGCAGCTTGGGGGAGTCCTATGGCTACACCTTC. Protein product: CASSLGESYGYTF.

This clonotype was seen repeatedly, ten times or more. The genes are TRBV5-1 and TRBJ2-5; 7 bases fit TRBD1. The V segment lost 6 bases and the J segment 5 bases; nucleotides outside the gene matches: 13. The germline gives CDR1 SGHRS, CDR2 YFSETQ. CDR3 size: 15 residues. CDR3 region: CASIPTPGQSETQYF. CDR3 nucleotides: TGCGCCAGCATTCCTACCCCGGGACAGTCGGAGACCCAGTACTTC.

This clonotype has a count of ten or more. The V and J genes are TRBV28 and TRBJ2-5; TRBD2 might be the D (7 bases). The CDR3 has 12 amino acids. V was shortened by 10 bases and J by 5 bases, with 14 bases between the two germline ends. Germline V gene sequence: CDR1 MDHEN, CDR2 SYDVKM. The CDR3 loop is CATRGGGETQYF. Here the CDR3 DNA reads TGTGCCACAAGAGGGGGAGGGGAGACCCAGTACTTC.

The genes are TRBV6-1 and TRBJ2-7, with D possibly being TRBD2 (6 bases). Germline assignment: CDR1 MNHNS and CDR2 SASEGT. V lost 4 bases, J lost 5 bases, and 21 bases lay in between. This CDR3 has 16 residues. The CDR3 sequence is CASSGAEGLDLNEQYF. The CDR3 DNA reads TGTGCCAGCAGTGGTGCTGAGGGACTCGACCTAAACGAGCAGTACTTC.

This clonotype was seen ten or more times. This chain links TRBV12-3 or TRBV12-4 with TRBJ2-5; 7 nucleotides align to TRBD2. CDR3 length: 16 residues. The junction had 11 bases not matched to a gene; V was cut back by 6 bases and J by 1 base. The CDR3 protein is CASRAGRLGPQETQYF. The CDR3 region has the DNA TGTGCCAGCAGAGCGGGGCGGCTAGGGCCCCAAGAGACCCAGTACTTC.

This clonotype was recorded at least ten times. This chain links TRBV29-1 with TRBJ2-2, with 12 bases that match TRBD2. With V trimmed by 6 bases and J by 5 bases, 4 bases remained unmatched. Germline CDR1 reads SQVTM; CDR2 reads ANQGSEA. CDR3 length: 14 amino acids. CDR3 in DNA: TGCAGCGTAACTAGCGGGAGGTTTACCGGGGAGCTGTTTTTT. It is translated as CSVTSGRFTGELFF.

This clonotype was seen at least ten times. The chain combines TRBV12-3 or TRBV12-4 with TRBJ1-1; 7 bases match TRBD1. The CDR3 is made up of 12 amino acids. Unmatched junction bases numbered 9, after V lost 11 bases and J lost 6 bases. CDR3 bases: TGTGCCTCGGGGGCAGGGGGGTCTGAAGCTTTCTTT. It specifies CASGAGGSEAFF.

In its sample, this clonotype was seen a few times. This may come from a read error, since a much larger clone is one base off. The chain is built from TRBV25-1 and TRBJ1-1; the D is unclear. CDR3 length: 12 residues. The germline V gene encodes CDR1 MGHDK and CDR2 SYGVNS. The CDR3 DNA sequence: TGTGCCAGCAATGAATCCCTGAAGAAAGCTTTCTTT. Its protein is CASNESLKKAFF. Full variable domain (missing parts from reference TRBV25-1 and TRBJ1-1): EADIYQTPRYLVIGTGKKITLECSQTMGHDKMYWYQQDPGMELHLIHYSYGVNSTEKGDLSSESTVSRIRTEHFPLTLESARPSHTSQYLCASNESLKKAFFGQGTRLTVV.

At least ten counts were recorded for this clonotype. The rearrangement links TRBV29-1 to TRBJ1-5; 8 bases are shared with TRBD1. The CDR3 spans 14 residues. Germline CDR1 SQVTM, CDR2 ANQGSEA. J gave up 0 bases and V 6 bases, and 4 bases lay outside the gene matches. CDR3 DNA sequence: TGCAGCGTGGGGGACAGGTTTAGCAATCAGCCCCAGCATTTT. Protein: CSVGDRFSNQPQHF.

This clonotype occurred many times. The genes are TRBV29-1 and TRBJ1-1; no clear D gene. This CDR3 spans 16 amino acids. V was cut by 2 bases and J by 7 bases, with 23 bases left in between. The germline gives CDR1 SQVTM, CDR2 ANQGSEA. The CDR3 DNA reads TGCAGCGTTGAACTCGCACGACTGGTGGGTCTGGGTGAAGCTTTCTTT. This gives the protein CSVELARLVGLGEAFF.

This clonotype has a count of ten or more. The CDR3, as DNA: TGCAGCGTTATAACGTCAGCCTATGGCTACACCTTC. Protein: CSVITSAYGYTF. This chain links TRBV29-1 with TRBJ1-2, with no clear D. The V end lost 5 bases, the J end lost 4 bases, and 11 bases lay between the germline ends. In germline, CDR1 is SQVTM, CDR2 ANQGSEA. The CDR3 spans 12 residues.

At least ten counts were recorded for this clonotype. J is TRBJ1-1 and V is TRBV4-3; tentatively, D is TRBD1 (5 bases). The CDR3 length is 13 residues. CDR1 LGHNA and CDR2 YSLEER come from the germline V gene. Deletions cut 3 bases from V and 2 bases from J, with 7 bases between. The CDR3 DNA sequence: TGCGCCAGCAGCCAGGGGGACAACACTGAAGCTTTCTTT. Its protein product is CASSQGDNTEAFF.

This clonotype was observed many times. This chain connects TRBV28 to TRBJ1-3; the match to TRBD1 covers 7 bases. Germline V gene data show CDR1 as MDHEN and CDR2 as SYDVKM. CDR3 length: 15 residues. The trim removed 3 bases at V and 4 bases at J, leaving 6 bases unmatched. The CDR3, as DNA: TGTGCCAGCAGTTTCATTATGGGACAGGGAAACACCATATATTTT. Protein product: CASSFIMGQGNTIYF. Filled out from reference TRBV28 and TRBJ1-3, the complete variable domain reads DVKVTQSSRYLVKRTGEKVFLECVQDMDHENMFWYRQDPGLGLRLIYFSYDVKMKEKGDIPEGYSVSREKKERFSLILESASTNQTSMYLCASSFIMGQGNTIYFGEGSWLTVV.

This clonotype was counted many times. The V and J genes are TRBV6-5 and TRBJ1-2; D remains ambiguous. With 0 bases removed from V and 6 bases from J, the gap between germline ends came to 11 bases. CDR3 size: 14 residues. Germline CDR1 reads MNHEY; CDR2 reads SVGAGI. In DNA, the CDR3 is TGTGCCAGCAGTTACTCGACTCACGGGGATGGCTACACCTTC. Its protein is CASSYSTHGDGYTF.